The T cell receptor (beta chain) described here comes from a study of OX40 agonist ivuxolimab in advanced cancers. Sequencing used immunoSEQ multiplex PCR; TCRdb keeps in-frame clones, though not all of them. Of about 80,000 clones listed, about nine tenths are singletons. Germline-derived CDR1 and CDR2 are SGHAT and FQNNGV. Trimming shortened V by 5 bases and J by 5 bases, and 12 bases separated the two germline ends. This CDR3 is 14 amino acids long. Study-wide results and caveats: CD4+ and CD8+ blood T cells expanded clonally by week 6 at 0.1 to 3.0 mg/kg.

As regards this clone: Antigen specificity is unknown.

This chain connects TRBV11-2 to TRBJ1-4; perhaps TRBD1 as D (6 bases). The sequencing used CD4+ or CD8+ T cells sorted from blood, collected in a trial of the OX40 agonist ivuxolimab. This clonotype was sampled from an adult with an advanced solid tumor such as melanoma, head and neck, liver or kidney cancer. The CDR3 DNA reads TGTGCCAGCAGCCCCGGACAGACAAATGAAAAACTGTTTTTT. Residues: CASSPGQTNEKLFF.